This note documents a single T cell receptor (beta chain) sequence. The sequence runs out 3 residues before the end of the CDR3; the remainder is reconstructed from the germline J gene. Other DNA sequences in the same sample also yield this CDR3. The table came from immunoSEQ multiplex PCR; TCRdb's copy has only in-frame clones and leaves some out. Its table records tens of thousands of clones. The record originates from a study of T cells in women clearing cervical HPV infection. The germline gives CDR1 SGHDT, CDR2 YYEEEE. The germline V and J ends were trimmed by 0 bases and 2 bases, with 9 bases remaining between them. The CDR3 totals 15 residues.

This clonotype was obtained from a woman between 18 and 69 years old with a cervical HPV16 infection that either progressed to CIN3+ or cleared (not recorded which). Sequences were obtained from blood buffy coat. This rearrangement joins TRBV5-6 to TRBJ1-3; D may be TRBD1 (5 bases). The CDR3 reads CASSLGSGPGNTIYF. The CDR3 bases that were read are TGTGCCAGCAGCTTGGGTTCAGGGCCTGGAAACACC.